This T cell receptor beta chain derives from a study of metastatic and nonmetastatic thyroid tumors. Study-level information: Across peripheral blood and tumor or nodule tissue samples taken from malignant and benign thyroid patients, the repertoires were compared with one another.

As originally analysed: For papillary thyroid cancer, a distant-metastasis classifier was constructed from CDR3 differences observed across clinicopathological groups. TCRdb re-analyzed the PCR reads through MiXCR. TCRdb, not the authors, supplied the V and J calls. Of about 7,800 clones in the sample, roughly a quarter are singletons; the top ten hold around 13%. Germline values: CDR1 SNHLY, CDR2 FYNNEI. Deletions cut 4 bases from V and 2 bases from J, with 15 bases between. This CDR3 comprises 15 residues. This clone rates as medium-sized (0.01 to 0.1%). Antigen specificity is unknown. The entire patient cohort was treatment-naive prior to thyroid surgery. Study-level results: Versus benign nodules, malignant thyroid tumors reportedly had significantly higher TCR beta diversity, in blood and tumor.

The chain recombines TRBV2 with TRBJ2-7, with D possibly being TRBD1 (6 bases). Material: adjacent normal tissue. This TCR came from a female donor with papillary thyroid cancer or a benign thyroid nodule (not recorded which). Some clones in this sample may be carry-over from other donors' samples. This CDR3 is CASSVRLDSPYEQYF. The CDR3 region has the DNA TGTGCCAGCAGTGTACGGCTGGACAGTCCCTACGAGCAGTACTTC.